The present TCR beta chain was sequenced within a study of sequential checkpoint blockade in melanoma. Study information: Patients were randomized 1:1 to nivolumab-then-ipilimumab or ipilimumab-then-nivolumab first-line.

Sequencing used immunoSEQ multiplex PCR; TCRdb keeps in-frame clones, though not all of them. The table shows 15,000 to 20,000 clones, with approximately 80% occurring only once. Treatment given: randomized to nivolumab then ipilimumab (arm A) or the reverse (arm B). None of the patients previously received DNA-damaging chemotherapy. The CDR3 has 13 amino acids. The ends were cut back, 10 bases at V and 9 bases at J, with 16 bases in the middle. Germline V gene lookup returns CDR1 LNHDA and CDR2 SQIVND (reference sequence). This TCR derives from a human donor with melanoma. The sequenced sample was CD8+ T cells sorted from blood (inferred from file names), obtained from a patient given nivolumab and ipilimumab in sequence. This chain uses TRBV19 with TRBJ1-6; D not resolved. The DNA of the CDR3 is TGTGCCACGGAGGCGGGAGGGCTTTCACCCCTCCACTTT. As protein: CATEAGGLSPLHF.